Included here is one T cell receptor beta chain sequence, with context. As yet, its antigen is unknown. TCRdb re-called the 5' RACE reads with MiXCR, one entry per CDR3 protein. The data hold about 360,000 distinct CDR3 sequences, with roughly 6.1% observed a single time. This record belongs to a study of T cells after yellow fever vaccination. Study outcomes and limitations: The study re-detected most primary-vaccination clones after the booster (approximately 96% CD4, roughly 91% CD8).

Losses at the gene ends were 5 bases for V and 3 bases for J; bases not matched to a gene: 7. CDR1 and CDR2 (germline): MDHEN, SYDVKM. This CDR3 contains 15 residues. The origin of this receptor is a man under 40 who received the YFV17D yellow fever vaccine. The chain uses TRBV28 and TRBJ2-3; the match to TRBD2 covers 8 bases. This specimen was PBMCs, taken 5 days after the yellow fever booster vaccination. Here the CDR3 reads CASSPSRGGTDTQYF. The CDR3 coding sequence is TGTGCCAGCAGTCCTAGCCGGGGGGGGACAGATACGCAGTATTTT. Full variable domain (rest looked up from reference TRBV28 and TRBJ2-3): DVKVTQSSRYLVKRTGEKVFLECVQDMDHENMFWYRQDPGLGLRLIYFSYDVKMKEKGDIPEGYSVSREKKERFSLILESASTNQTSMYLCASSPSRGGTDTQYFGPGTRLTVL.